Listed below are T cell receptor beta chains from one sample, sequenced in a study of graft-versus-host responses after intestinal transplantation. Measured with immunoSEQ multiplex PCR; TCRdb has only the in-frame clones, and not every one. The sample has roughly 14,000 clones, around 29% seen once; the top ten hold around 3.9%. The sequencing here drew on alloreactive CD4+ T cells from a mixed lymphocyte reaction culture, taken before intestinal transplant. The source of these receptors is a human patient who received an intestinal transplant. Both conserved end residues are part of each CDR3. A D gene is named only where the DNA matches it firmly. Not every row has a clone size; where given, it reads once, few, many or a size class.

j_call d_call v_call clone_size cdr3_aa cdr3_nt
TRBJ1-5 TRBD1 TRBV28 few CASRTTGGINQPQHF TGTGCCAGCAGGACCACAGGGGGCATCAATCAGCCCCAGCATTTT
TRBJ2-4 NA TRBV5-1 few CASSLVGGLTKNIQYF TGCGCCAGCAGCTTGGTTGGGGGGCTGACCAAAAACATTCAGTACTTC
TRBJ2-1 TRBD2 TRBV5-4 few CASSLPGLAGAHNEQFF TGTGCCAGCAGCTTGCCGGGACTAGCGGGAGCCCACAATGAGCAGTTCTTC
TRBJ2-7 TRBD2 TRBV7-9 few CASSFTSGIMRAYEQYF TGTGCCAGCAGCTTCACTAGCGGGATAATGAGGGCCTACGAGCAGTACTTC
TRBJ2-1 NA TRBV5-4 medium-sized CASSLGLPSSYNEQFF TGTGCCAGCAGCCTCGGACTACCCAGCTCCTACAATGAGCAGTTCTTC
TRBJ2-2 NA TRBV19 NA CASRSPLITGELFF TGTGCCAGTAGGTCCCCATTGATCACCGGGGAGCTGTTTTTT
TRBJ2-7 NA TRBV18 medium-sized CASSHEAPGSYEQYF TGTGCCAGCTCCCACGAAGCCCCTGGCTCCTACGAGCAGTACTTC
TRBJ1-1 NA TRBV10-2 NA CASSAQGLTEAFF TGCGCCAGCAGTGCCCAGGGACTCACTGAAGCTTTCTTT
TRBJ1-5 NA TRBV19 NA CASSDKVNQPQHF TGTGCCAGTAGTGACAAGGTCAATCAGCCCCAGCATTTT
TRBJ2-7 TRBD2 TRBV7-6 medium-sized CASSLILAGHTPTEQYF TGTGCCAGCAGCTTAATCCTAGCGGGCCATACCCCTACCGAGCAGTACTTC
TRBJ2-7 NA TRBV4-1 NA CASSQDRGTISYEQYF TGCGCCAGCAGCCAAGATCGTGGGACAATTTCCTACGAGCAGTACTTC
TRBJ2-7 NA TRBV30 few CAWSGGRSYEQYF TGTGCCTGGAGTGGTGGTCGGTCCTACGAGCAGTACTTC
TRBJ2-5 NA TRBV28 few CASRLGETQYF TGTGCCAGCAGATTAGGGGAGACCCAGTACTTC
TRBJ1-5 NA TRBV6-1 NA CASSPPDRYQPQHF TGTGCCAGCAGCCCTCCGGATAGATATCAGCCCCAGCATTTT
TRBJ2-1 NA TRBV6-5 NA CASSYSTQLYNEQFF TGTGCCAGCAGTTACTCTACCCAGCTTTACAATGAGCAGTTCTTC
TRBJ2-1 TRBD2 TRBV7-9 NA CASSPTSGSREQFF TGTGCCAGCAGCCCGACTAGCGGGAGCAGGGAGCAGTTCTTC